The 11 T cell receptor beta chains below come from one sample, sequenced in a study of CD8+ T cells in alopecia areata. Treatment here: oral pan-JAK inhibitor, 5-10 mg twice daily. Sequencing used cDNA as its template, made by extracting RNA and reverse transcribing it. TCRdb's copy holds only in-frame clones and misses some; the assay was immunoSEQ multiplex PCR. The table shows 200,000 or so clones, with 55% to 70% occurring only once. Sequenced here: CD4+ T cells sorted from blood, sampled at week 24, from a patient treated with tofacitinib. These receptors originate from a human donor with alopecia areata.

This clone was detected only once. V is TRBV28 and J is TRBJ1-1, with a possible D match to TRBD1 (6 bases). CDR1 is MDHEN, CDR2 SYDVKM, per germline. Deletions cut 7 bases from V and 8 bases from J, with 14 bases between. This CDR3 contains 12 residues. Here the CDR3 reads CASTHRVTEAFF. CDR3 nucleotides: TGTGCCAGCACCCACAGGGTCACCGAAGCTTTCTTT.

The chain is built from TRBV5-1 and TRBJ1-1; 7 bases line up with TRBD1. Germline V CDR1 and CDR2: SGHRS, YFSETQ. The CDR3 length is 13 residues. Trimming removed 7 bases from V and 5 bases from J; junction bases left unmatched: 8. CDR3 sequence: CASGDRVGTEAFF. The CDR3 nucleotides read TGCGCCAGCGGAGACAGGGTCGGGACTGAAGCTTTCTTT.

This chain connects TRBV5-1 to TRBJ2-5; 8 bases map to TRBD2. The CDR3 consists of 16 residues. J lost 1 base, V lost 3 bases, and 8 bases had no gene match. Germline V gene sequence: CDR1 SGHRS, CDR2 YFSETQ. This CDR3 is CASSSIATSGQETQYF. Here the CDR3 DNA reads TGCGCCAGCAGCTCTATCGCAACTAGCGGCCAAGAGACCCAGTACTTC.

DNA of the CDR3: TGTGCCTGGGCGGCACAGAGTGGAGCCGATACGCAGTATTTT. It encodes CAWAAQSGADTQYF. The gene calls are TRBV30 and TRBJ2-3; no definite D call. The CDR3 contains 14 residues. Germline V gene lookup returns CDR1 GTSNPN and CDR2 SVGIG (reference sequence). The germline V and J ends were trimmed by 5 bases and 6 bases, with 18 bases remaining between them.

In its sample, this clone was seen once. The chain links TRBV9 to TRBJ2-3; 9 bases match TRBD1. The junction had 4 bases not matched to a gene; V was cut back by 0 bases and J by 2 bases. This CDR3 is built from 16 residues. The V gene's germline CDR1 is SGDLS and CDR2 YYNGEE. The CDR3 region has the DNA TGTGCCAGCAGCGTAGCCCGGACAGGGGTCACAGATACGCAGTATTTT. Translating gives CASSVARTGVTDTQYF.

This CDR3 is CASSVFSGRAKQETQYF. The CDR3 DNA sequence: TGTGCCAGCAGCGTATTTAGCGGGAGGGCCAAACAAGAGACCCAGTACTTC. The rearrangement uses TRBV7-2 and TRBJ2-5, with 11 positions matching TRBD2. V lost 5 bases, J lost 2 bases, and 10 bases stayed unmatched. CDR1 is SGHTA, CDR2 FQGNSA, per germline. This CDR3 has 17 residues. Together with reference TRBV7-2 and TRBJ2-5, the CDR3 gives the full variable domain: GAGVSQSPSNKVTEKGKDVELRCDPISGHTALYWYRQSLGQGLEFLIYFQGNSAPDKSGLPSDRFSAERTGGSVSTLTIQRTQQEDSAVYLCASSVFSGRAKQETQYFGPGTRLLVL.

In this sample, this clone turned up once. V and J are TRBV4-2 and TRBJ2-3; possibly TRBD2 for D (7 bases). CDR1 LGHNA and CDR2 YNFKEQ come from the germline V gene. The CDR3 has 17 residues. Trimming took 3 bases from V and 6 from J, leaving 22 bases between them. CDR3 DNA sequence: TGTGCCAGCAGCCACGCCCTTGGGGGGGGCCCCTCTGATACGCAGTATTTT. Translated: CASSHALGGGPSDTQYF.

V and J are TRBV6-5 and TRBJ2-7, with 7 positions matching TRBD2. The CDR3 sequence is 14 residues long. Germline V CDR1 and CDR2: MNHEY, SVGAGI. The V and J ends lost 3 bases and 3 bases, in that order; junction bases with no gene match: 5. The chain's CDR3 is CASSYSGLIYEQYF. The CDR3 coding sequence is TGTGCCAGCAGTTATAGCGGGCTTATCTACGAGCAGTACTTC.

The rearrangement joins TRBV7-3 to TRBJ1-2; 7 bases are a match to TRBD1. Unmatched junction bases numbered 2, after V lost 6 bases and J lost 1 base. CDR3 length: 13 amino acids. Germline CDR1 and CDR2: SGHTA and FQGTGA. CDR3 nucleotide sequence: TGTGCCAGCAGTCGGGACAGTAACTATGGCTACACCTTC. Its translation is CASSRDSNYGYTF.

CDR3 sequence: CSVSSGRSYEQYF. CDR3 bases: TGCAGCGTTAGCTCAGGGAGATCCTACGAGCAGTACTTC. V is TRBV29-1 and J is TRBJ2-7; D tentatively reads TRBD1 or TRBD2 (5 bases each). The germline V gene encodes CDR1 SQVTM and CDR2 ANQGSEA. The V gene lost 5 bases and the J gene lost 1 base, with 12 bases spanning the gap. The CDR3 consists of 13 residues.

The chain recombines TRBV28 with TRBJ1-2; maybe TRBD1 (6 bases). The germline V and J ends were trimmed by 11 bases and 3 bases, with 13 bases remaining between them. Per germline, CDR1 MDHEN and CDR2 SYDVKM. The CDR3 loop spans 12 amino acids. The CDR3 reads CAHSGGYYGYTF. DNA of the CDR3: TGTGCCCATTCGGGGGGCTACTATGGCTACACCTTC.